Presented here are 5 T cell receptor beta chains from one specimen sequenced in a study of blood T cells in healthy people across ages. A sample-barcoded 5' primer and a J-beta primer mix were used in a second PCR of roughly 7 to 12 cycles. Each CDR3 protein is one row after TCRdb ran MiXCR on the 5' RACE reads. This table holds 600,000 to 800,000 distinct CDR3 sequences, roughly 21% found once. Sequencing was done on a sample of blood. The receptor set was obtained from a man aged 65-85 years in good health.

This clonotype was seen more than once but under ten times. V usage is TRBV20-1 and J usage is TRBJ2-3, with a possible D match to TRBD2 (5 bases). This CDR3 region has 16 residues. V was pared by 3 bases and J by 5 bases, with 21 bases between. Germline CDR1 DFQATT, CDR2 SNEGSKA (reference sequence). The CDR3 is CSASRTREITGDTQYF. The DNA for the CDR3 is TGCAGTGCTAGCCGCACTAGAGAGATAACCGGAGATACGCAGTATTTT.

The CDR3 sequence: CASSRNRAYEQYF. DNA for the CDR3: TGTGCCAGCAGCAGGAACAGGGCCTACGAGCAGTACTTC. This chain uses TRBV11-2 with TRBJ2-5; a weak D match, TRBD1 (6 bases). The J call may be faulty, since TRBJ2-7 better matches the DNA end. CDR3 size: 13 residues. Germline V gene data show CDR1 as SGHAT and CDR2 as FQNNGV.

V gene TRBV18 combines with J gene TRBJ2-3; D not resolved. Germline V gene lookup returns CDR1 KGHSH and CDR2 LQKENI. The V and J ends lost 2 bases and 2 bases respectively, with 11 bases between them. This CDR3 comprises 15 residues. The CDR3 DNA reads TGTGCCAGCTCACCAATGGCTATTGACACAGATACGCAGTATTTT. Protein: CASSPMAIDTDTQYF.

Comments on this clonotype: This may stem from a read error, because a much larger clone lies one nucleotide away. This sequence joins TRBV7-2 and TRBJ2-5, with TRBD2 identical over 7 bases. The CDR3 spans 13 residues. Trimming removed 2 bases from V and 9 bases from J; junction bases left unmatched: 6. CDR1 and CDR2 (germline): SGHTA, FQGNSA. In nucleotides, the CDR3 is TGTGCCAGCAGCTTAAGGGCGGGGGAGGCCCAGTACTTC. It translates to CASSLRAGEAQYF.

This clonotype was seen a few times. The junction departs from germline at one end; a sequencing error may be responsible. J is TRBJ1-1 and V is TRBV19, with a tentative D call TRBD1 (6 bases). Germline CDR1 LNHDA, CDR2 SQIVND (reference sequence). This CDR3 contains 14 residues. CDR3 in amino acids: CASSYGGGRTEAFF. As DNA, the CDR3 is TGTGCCAGTAGTTACGGGGGCGGTAGAACTGAAGCCTTCTTT.